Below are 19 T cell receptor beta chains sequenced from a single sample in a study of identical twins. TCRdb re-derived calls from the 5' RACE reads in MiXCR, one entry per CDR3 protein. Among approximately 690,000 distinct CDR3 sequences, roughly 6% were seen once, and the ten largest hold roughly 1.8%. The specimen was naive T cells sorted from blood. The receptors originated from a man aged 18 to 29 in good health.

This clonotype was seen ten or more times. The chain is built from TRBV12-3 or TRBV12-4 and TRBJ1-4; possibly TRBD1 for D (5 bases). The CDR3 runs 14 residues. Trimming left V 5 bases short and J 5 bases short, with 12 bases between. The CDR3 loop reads CASSRDPINEKLFF. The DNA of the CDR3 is TGTGCCAGCAGTCGGGACCCCATCAATGAAAAACTGTTTTTT.

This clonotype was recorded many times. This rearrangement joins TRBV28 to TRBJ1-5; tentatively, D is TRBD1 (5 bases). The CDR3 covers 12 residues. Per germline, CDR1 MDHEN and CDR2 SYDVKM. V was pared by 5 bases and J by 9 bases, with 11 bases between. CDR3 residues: CASSGTLGPQHF. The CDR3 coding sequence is TGTGCCAGCAGTGGGACCCTCGGGCCCCAGCATTTT. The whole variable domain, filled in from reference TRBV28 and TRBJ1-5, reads DVKVTQSSRYLVKRTGEKVFLECVQDMDHENMFWYRQDPGLGLRLIYFSYDVKMKEKGDIPEGYSVSREKKERFSLILESASTNQTSMYLCASSGTLGPQHFGDGTRLSIL.

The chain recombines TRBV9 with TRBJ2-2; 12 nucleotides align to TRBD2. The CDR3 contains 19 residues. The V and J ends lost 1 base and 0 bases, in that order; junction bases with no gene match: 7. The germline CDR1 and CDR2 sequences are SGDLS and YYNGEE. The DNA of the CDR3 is TGTGCCAGCAGCGTATCTCGGACTAGCGGGAATCCGAACACCGGGGAGCTGTTTTTT. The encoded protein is CASSVSRTSGNPNTGELFF.

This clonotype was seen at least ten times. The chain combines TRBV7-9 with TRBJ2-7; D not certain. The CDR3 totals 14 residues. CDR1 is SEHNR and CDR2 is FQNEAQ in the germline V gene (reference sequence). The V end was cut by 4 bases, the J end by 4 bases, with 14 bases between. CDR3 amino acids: CASSSAVGMYEQYV. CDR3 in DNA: TGTGCCAGCAGCTCGGCGGTGGGAATGTACGAGCAGTACGTC.

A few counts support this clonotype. The CDR3 DNA reads TGTGCCAGCTCACCAAGCGGACTCCCCTACGAGCAGTACTTC. Its translation: CASSPSGLPYEQYF. The chain combines TRBV18 with TRBJ2-7, with D perhaps matching TRBD2 (5 bases). Germline CDR1 reads KGHSH; CDR2 reads LQKENI. Trimming shortened V by 2 bases and J by 2 bases, and 10 bases separated the two germline ends. The CDR3 runs to 14 residues.

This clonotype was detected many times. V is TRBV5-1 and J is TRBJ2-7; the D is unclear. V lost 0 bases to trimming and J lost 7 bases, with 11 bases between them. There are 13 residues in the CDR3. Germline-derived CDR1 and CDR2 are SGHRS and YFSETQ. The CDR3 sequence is CASSLEPSGEQYV. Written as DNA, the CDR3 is TGCGCCAGCAGCTTGGAACCTAGTGGGGAGCAGTACGTC.

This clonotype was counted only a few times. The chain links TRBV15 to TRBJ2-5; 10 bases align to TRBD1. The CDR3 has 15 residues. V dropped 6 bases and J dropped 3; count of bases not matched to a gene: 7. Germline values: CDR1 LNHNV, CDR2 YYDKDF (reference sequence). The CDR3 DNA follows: TGTGCCACCAGTCGCGGGGACAGGGGAAAAGAGACCCAGTACTTC. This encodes CATSRGDRGKETQYF. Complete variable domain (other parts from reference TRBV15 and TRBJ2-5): DAMVIQNPRYQVTQFGKPVTLSCSQTLNHNVMYWYQQKSSQAPKLLFHYYDKDFNNEADTPDNFQSRRPNTSFCFLDIRSPGLGDTAMYLCATSRGDRGKETQYFGPGTRLLVL.

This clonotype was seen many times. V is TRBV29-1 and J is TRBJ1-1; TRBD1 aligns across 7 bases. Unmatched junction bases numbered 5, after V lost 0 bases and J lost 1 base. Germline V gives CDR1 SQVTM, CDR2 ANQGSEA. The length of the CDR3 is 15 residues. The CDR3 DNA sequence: TGCAGCGTTGAAGATCAGGGGGAGCCGAACACTGAAGCTTTCTTT. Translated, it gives CSVEDQGEPNTEAFF. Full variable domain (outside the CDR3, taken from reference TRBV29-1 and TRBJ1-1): SAVISQKPSRDICQRGTSLTIQCQVDSQVTMMFWYRQQPGQSLTLIATANQGSEATYESGFVIDKFPISRPNLTFSTLTVSNMSPEDSSIYLCSVEDQGEPNTEAFFGQGTRLTVV.

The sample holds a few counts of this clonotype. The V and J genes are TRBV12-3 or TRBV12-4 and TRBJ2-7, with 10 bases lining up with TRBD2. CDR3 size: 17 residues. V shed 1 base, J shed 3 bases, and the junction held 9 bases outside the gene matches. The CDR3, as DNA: TGTGCCAGCAGTTTAGATTTTTCAGCGGGAGGGATCTACGAGCAGTACTTC. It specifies CASSLDFSAGGIYEQYF.

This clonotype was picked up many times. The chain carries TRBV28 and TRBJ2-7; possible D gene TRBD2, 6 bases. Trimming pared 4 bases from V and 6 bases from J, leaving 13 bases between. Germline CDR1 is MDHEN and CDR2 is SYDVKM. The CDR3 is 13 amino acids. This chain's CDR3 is CASSSGVLLEQYF. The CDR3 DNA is TGTGCCAGCAGTTCGGGAGTCCTCCTCGAGCAGTACTTC.

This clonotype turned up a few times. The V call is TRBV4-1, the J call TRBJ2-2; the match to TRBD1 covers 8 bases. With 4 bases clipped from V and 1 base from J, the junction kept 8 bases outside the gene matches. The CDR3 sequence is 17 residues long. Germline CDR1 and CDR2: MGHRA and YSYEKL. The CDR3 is CASSLSGGTGNTGELFF. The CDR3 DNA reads TGCGCCAGCAGCCTTTCAGGGGGGACAGGGAACACCGGGGAGCTGTTTTTT.

CDR3 DNA sequence: TGTGCCAGCAGCCTCCTCAACGCTGGAAACACCATATATTTT. Translated: CASSLLNAGNTIYF. The J gene is TRBJ1-3, the V gene TRBV7-9; D uncertain. This CDR3 has 14 residues. CDR1 is SEHNR and CDR2 is FQNEAQ in the germline V gene (reference sequence). Trimming shortened V by 5 bases and J by 2 bases, and 10 bases separated the two germline ends.

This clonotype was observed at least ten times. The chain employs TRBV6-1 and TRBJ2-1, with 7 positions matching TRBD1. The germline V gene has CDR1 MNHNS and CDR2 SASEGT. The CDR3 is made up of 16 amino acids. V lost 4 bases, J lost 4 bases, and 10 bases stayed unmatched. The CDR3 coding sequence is TGTGCCAGCAGTGTAGAGGACAGGTTCTTGTACAATGAGCAGTTCTTC. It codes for CASSVEDRFLYNEQFF.

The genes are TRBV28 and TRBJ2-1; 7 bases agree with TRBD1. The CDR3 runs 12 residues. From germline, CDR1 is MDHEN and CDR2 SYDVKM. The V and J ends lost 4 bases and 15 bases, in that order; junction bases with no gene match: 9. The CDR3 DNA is TGTGCCAGCAGTTCGATCCGGGACAGACCGTTCTTC. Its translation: CASSSIRDRPFF.

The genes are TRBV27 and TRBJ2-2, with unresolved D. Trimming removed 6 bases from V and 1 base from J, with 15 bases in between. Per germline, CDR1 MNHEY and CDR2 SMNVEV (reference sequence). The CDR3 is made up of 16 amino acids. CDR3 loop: CASRTTASLNTGELFF. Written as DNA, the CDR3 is TGTGCCAGCAGGACGACTGCGAGCTTGAACACCGGGGAGCTGTTTTTT.

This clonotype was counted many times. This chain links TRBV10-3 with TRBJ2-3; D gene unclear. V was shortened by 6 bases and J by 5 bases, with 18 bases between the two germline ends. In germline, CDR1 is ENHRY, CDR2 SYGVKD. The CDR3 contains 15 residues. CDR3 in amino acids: CAIRDEDPPRDTQYF. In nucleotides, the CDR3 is TGTGCCATCAGGGATGAAGATCCCCCAAGAGATACGCAGTATTTT.

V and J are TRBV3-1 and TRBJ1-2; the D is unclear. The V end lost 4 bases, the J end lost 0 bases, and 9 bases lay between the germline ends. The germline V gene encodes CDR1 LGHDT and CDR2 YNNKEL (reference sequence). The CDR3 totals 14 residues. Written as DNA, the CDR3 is TGTGCCAGCAGCCGGGCAGAATCTAACTATGGCTACACCTTC. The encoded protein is CASSRAESNYGYTF.

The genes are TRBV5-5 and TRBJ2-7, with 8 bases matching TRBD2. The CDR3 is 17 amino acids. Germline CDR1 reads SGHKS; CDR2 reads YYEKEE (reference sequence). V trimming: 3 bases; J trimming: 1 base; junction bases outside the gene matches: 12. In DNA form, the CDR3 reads TGTGCCAGCAGCTCCCTCCCTCGGGAGGGCCCGTCCTACGAGCAGTACGTC. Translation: CASSSLPREGPSYEQYV.

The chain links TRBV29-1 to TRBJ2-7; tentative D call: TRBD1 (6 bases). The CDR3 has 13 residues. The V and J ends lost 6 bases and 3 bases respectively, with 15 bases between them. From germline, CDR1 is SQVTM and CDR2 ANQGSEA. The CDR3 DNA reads TGCAGCGTCCACACACAGGGACGCTACGAGCAGTACTTC. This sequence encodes CSVHTQGRYEQYF.